This is a list of T cell receptor beta chains from one sample in a study of blood T cell repertoires in COVID-19. TCRdb's table, derived via immunoSEQ multiplex PCR, lists solely in-frame clones and lacks some. The sample has 490,000 or so clones; approximately 91% are singletons. The specimen sequenced was PBMCs or T cells enriched from blood (not recorded which). The receptors were sampled from a woman aged 60 to 75 who had recovered from COVID-19. Both conserved end residues are part of each CDR3. Only some rows state a clone size, as once, few, many or a class for expanded clones.

V gene	J gene	clone size	CDR3 protein
TRBV7-9	TRBJ2-1	-	CASSPTVNEQFF
TRBV20-1	TRBJ2-2	once	CSASWAGNTGELFF
TRBV7-9	TRBJ1-4	-	CASSFSDRGREKLFF
TRBV7-2	TRBJ1-4	once	CASSSRVGEKLFF
TRBV19	TRBJ2-6	-	CASSYQGGANVLTF
TRBV5-5	TRBJ2-2	-	CASSLSQGRTGELFF
TRBV3-1/TRBV3-2	TRBJ1-1	-	CASSQVGGANTEAFF
TRBV7-6	TRBJ2-1	-	CASSLAPTSLGEQFF
TRBV30	TRBJ1-5	-	CAWSSGSNQPQHF
TRBV2	TRBJ1-6	-	CASSRQGPDNSPLHF
TRBV5-1	TRBJ2-1	-	CASSSNRLAGDNEQFF
TRBV5-1	TRBJ1-3	-	CASSLVGLTYGNTIYF
TRBV5-1	TRBJ2-5	-	CASSLDRGPETQYF
TRBV7-2	TRBJ1-4	-	CASSLLGGNEKLFF
TRBV19	TRBJ2-2	once	CARPRGATGELFF
TRBV4-1	TRBJ2-1	-	CASSQGAGPPYNEQFF
TRBV2	TRBJ2-1	-	CASSPEGENEQFF
TRBV7-8	TRBJ1-5	-	CASSSPGTGIYSNQPQHF
TRBV2	TRBJ1-4	-	CASSVLQGSEKLFF
TRBV9	TRBJ2-2	once	CASSVDRAGNTGELFF
TRBV12-5	TRBJ2-3	-	CASGLVLEGTATQYF
TRBV7-8	TRBJ1-5	-	CASSYDINQPQHF
TRBV2	TRBJ2-2	-	CASSGEHTGELFF
TRBV11-2	TRBJ2-2	-	CASSLTAGVNTGELFF
TRBV6-2/TRBV6-3	TRBJ2-2	-	CASSYDPGGVNTGELFF
TRBV29-1	TRBJ1-1	-	CSGGTGLNTEAFF
TRBV6-5	TRBJ1-6	-	CASRTEGMNSPLHF
TRBV14	TRBJ2-6	-	CASSQDRWQGVSGANVLTF
TRBV9	TRBJ1-6	once	CASSGSGTASSPLHF